A single sample gave rise to the 3 T cell receptor beta chains below, sequenced in a study of shared clonotypes between healthy human individuals. Assay: immunoSEQ multiplex PCR; the TCRdb copy retains only in-frame clones and omits some. The repertoire holds some 1 million clones, approximately 70% seen once, with 1.5% in the top ten. What was sequenced was memory CD4+ T cells sorted from blood. Subset indicated: CD45RA-negative fraction. The receptors shown here come from a man aged 18 to 30 in good health.

The chain couples TRBV5-8 to TRBJ1-2; D remains ambiguous. This CDR3 spans 13 amino acids. The ends were cut back, 5 bases at V and 4 bases at J, with 12 bases in the middle. Germline assignment: CDR1 SGHTS and CDR2 YDEGEE. CDR3 in DNA: TGTGCCAGCAGTTTTCAGCCAATCTATGGCTACACCTTC. Amino acid sequence: CASSFQPIYGYTF. The whole variable domain, remainder taken from reference TRBV5-8 and TRBJ1-2, is EAGVTQSPTHLIKTRGQQATLRCSPISGHTSVYWYQQALGLGLQFLLWYDEGEERNRGNFPPRFSGRQFPNYSSELNVNALELEDSALYLCASSFQPIYGYTFGSGTRLTVV.

The gene calls are TRBV30 and TRBJ1-1; TRBD1 might be the D (5 bases). Trimming shortened V by 2 bases and J by 8 bases, and 15 bases separated the two germline ends. The CDR3 has 13 amino acids. Looked up from germline, CDR1 is GTSNPN and CDR2 is SVGIG (reference sequence). The CDR3 loop is CAWSQSWGSEAFF. CDR3 DNA sequence: TGTGCCTGGAGTCAATCGTGGGGGTCGGAAGCTTTCTTT.

The chain recombines TRBV9 with TRBJ2-1, with 7 bases identical to TRBD1. CDR3 length: 15 residues. With 0 bases clipped from V and 3 bases from J, the junction kept 3 bases outside the gene matches. CDR1 SGDLS and CDR2 YYNGEE come from the germline V gene. CDR3 DNA sequence: TGTGCCAGCAGCGTAGCCGGGACAGACTACAATGAGCAGTTCTTC. It is translated as CASSVAGTDYNEQFF.